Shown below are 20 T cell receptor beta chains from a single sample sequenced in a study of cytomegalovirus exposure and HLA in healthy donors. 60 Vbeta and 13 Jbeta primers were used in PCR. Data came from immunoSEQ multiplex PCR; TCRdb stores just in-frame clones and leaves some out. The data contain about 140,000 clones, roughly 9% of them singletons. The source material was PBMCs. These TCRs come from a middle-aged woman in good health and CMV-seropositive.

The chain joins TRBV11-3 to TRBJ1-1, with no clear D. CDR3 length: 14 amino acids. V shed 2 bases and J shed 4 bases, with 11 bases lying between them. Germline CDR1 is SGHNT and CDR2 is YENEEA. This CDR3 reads CASSLREGITEAFF. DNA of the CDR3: TGTGCCAGCAGCTTAAGGGAGGGAATCACTGAAGCTTTCTTT.

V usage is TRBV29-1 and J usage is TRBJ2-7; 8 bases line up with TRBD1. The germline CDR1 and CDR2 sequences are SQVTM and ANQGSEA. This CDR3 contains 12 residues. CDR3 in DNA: TGCAGTGCCGACAGGGGCACCTACGAGCAGTACTTC. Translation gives CSADRGTYEQYF.

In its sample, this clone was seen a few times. CDR3 bases: TGCAGCGTGGAGGGGCCGGGAGACCGCTCCTATGGCTACACCTTC. Translated: CSVEGPGDRSYGYTF. The chain combines TRBV29-1 with TRBJ1-2; possible D gene TRBD1, 5 bases. Germline assignment: CDR1 SQVTM and CDR2 ANQGSEA. The CDR3 is 15 residues long. The V end was cut by 6 bases, the J end by 4 bases, with 21 bases between.

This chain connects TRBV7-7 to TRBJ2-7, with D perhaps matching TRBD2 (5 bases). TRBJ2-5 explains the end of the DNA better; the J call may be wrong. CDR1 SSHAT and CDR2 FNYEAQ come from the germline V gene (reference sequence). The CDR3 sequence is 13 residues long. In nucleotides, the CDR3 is TGTGCCAGCAGCTTAGCGGGGAGAGAGACCCAGTACTTC. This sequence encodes CASSLAGRETQYF.

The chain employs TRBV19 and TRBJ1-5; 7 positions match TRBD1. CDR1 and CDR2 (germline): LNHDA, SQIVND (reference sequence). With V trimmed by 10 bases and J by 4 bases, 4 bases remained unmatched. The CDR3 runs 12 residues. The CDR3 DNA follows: TGTGCCACATCAGGGGGGAATCAGCCCCAGCATTTT. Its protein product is CATSGGNQPQHF.

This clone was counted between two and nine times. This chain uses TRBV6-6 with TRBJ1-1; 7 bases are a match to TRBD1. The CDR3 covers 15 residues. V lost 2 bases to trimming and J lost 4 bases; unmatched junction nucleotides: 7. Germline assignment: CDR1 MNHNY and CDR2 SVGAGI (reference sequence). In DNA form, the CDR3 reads TGTGCCAGCAGTTACACACAGACAGGGTCCACTGAAGCTTTCTTT. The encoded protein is CASSYTQTGSTEAFF.

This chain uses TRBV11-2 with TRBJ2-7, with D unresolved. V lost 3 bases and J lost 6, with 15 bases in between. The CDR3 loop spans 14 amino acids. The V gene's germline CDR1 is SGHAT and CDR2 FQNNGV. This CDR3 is CASSLSLGVVEQYF. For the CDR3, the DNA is TGTGCCAGCAGCTTGAGTCTAGGAGTAGTCGAGCAGTACTTC.

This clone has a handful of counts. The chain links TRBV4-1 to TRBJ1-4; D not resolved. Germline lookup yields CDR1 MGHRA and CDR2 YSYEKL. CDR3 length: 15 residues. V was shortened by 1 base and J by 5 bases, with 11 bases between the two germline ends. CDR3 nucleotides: TGCGCCAGCAGCCAAGCCCCCACAGTGAATGAAAAACTGTTTTTT. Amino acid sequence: CASSQAPTVNEKLFF.

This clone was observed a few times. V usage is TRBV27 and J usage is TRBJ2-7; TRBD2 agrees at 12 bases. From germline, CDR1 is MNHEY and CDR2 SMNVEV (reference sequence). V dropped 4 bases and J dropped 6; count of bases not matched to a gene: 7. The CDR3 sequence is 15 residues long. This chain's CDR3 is CASSSLAGGNGEQYF. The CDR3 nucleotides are TGTGCCAGCAGTTCACTAGCGGGGGGTAATGGCGAGCAGTACTTC.

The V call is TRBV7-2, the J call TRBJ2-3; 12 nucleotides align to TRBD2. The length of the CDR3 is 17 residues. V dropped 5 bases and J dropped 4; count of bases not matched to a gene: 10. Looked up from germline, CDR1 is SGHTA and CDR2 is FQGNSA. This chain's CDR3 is CASSPISSGGGSDTQYF. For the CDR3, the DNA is TGTGCCAGCAGCCCCATCTCTAGCGGGGGGGGCTCAGATACGCAGTATTTT.

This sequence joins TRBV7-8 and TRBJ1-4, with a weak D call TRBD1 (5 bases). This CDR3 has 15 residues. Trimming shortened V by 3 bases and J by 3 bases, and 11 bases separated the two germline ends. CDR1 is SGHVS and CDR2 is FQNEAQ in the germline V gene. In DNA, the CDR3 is TGTGCCAGCAGCTTCGTCAGGGCCCCTAATGAAAAACTGTTTTTT. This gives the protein CASSFVRAPNEKLFF.

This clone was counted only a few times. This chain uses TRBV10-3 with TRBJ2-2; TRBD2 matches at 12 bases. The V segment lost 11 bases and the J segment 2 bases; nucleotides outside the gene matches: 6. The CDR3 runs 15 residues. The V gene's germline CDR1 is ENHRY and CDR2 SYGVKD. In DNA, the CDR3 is TGTGCCGCCCGGACTAGCGGGATAAACACCGGGGAGCTGTTTTTT. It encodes CAARTSGINTGELFF.

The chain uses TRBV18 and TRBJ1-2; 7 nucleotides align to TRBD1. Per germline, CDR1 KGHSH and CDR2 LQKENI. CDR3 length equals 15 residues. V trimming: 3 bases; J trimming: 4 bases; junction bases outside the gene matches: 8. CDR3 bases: TGTGCCAGCTCACCGCCGACAGGGCATTCCTATGGCTACACCTTC. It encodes CASSPPTGHSYGYTF.

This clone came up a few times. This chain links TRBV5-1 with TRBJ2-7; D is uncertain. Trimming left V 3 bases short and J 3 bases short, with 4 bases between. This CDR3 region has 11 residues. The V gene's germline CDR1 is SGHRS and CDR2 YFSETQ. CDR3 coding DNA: TGCGCCAGCAGCTCCAACTACGAGCAGTACTTC. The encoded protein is CASSSNYEQYF.

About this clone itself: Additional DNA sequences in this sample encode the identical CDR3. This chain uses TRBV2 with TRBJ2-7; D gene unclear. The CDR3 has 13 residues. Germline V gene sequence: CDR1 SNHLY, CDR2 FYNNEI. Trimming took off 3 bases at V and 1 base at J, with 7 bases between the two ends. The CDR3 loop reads CASSEARSYEQYF. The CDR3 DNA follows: TGTGCCAGCAGTGAGGCCCGTTCCTACGAGCAGTACTTC.

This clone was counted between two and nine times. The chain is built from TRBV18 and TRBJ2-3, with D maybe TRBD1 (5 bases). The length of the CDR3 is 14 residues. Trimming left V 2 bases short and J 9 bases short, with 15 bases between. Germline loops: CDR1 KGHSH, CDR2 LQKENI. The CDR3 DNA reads TGTGCCAGCTCACCATCAGGGTCCCTGGTCACGCAGTATTTT. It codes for CASSPSGSLVTQYF.

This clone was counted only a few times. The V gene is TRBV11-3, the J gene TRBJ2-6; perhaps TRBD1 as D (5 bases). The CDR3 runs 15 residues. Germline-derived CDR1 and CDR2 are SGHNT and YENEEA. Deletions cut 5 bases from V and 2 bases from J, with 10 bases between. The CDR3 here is CASSMDTTGANVLTF. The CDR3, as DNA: TGTGCCAGCAGCATGGACACCACTGGGGCCAACGTCCTGACTTTC.

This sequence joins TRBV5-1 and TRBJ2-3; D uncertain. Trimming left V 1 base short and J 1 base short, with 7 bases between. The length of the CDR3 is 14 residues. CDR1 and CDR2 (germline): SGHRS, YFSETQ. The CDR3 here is CASSLRQGTDTQYF. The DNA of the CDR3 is TGCGCCAGCAGCTTGAGGCAGGGCACAGATACGCAGTATTTT. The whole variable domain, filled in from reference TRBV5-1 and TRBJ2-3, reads KAGVTQTPRYLIKTRGQQVTLSCSPISGHRSVSWYQQTPGQGLQFLFEYFSETQRNKGNFPGRFSGRQFSNSRSEMNVSTLELGDSALYLCASSLRQGTDTQYFGPGTRLTVL.

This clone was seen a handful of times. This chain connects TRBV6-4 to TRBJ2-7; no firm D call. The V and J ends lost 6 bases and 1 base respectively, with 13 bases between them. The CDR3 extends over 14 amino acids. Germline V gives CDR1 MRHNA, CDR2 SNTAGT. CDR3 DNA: TGTGCCAGCAGCCACCCCCCCGAGTCCTACGAGCAGTACTTC. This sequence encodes CASSHPPESYEQYF.

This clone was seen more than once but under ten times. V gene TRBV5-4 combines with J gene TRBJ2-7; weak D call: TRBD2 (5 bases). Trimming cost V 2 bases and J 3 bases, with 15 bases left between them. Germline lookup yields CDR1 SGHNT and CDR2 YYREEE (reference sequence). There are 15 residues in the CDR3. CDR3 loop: CASSLGGPRGYEQYF. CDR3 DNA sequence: TGTGCCAGCAGCTTAGGCGGACCACGGGGCTACGAGCAGTACTTC.